This TCR beta chain derives from a study of cytomegalovirus exposure and HLA in healthy donors. Points on this clone: Antigen specificity is unknown.

Findings and limits, study-wide: Later analysis indicated greater clonal expansion among HLA-associated TCR beta chains than among equally common other chains.

The CDR3 contains 15 residues. Trimming pared 7 bases from V and 2 bases from J, leaving 14 bases between. CDR1 is SNHLY and CDR2 is FYNNEI in the germline V gene. 13 Jbeta primers and 60 Vbeta primers were used for the PCR. Profiled with immunoSEQ multiplex PCR; TCRdb holds only in-frame clones, not every one. The sample has 140,000 to 150,000 clones, less than 85% seen once. The sequenced sample consisted of PBMCs. The chain carries TRBV2 and TRBJ2-2; possibly TRBD2 for D (6 bases). This receptor was obtained from a woman in her sixties in good health and CMV-seropositive. CDR3 in DNA: TGTGCCAGCAATTTAGGAGGGAGTAACACCGGGGAGCTGTTTTTT. This codes for CASNLGGSNTGELFF.